A single sample is the source of the 18 T cell receptor beta chains below, sequenced in a study of OX40 agonist ivuxolimab in advanced cancers. The repertoire was sequenced with immunoSEQ multiplex PCR; TCRdb's copy has only in-frame clones and lacks some. The sample consists of 90,000 or so clones, about 90% of them appearing once. The starting material was CD4+ or CD8+ T cells sorted from blood, obtained in a trial of the OX40 agonist ivuxolimab. The receptors here all came from an adult with an advanced solid tumor such as melanoma, head and neck, liver or kidney cancer.

The chain has TRBV28 and TRBJ1-6, with 8 nucleotides matching TRBD1. CDR1 and CDR2 from the germline V gene are MDHEN and SYDVKM. CDR3 size: 17 residues. J lost 8 bases, V lost 6 bases, and 15 bases had no gene match. This CDR3 is CASRSDWGEGQDSPLHF. DNA of the CDR3: TGTGCCAGCAGATCCGACTGGGGAGAGGGACAGGATTCACCCCTCCACTTT.

The chain is built from TRBV30 and TRBJ1-2; 7 nucleotides align to TRBD1. The CDR3 covers 12 residues. Germline V gene lookup returns CDR1 GTSNPN and CDR2 SVGIG (reference sequence). V lost 6 bases, J lost 2 bases, and 3 bases stayed unmatched. CDR3 in DNA: TGTGCCTGTTACAGGGGAAACTATGGCTACACCTTC. Translating it yields CACYRGNYGYTF.

J is TRBJ1-1 and V is TRBV4-1, with 7 bases aligning to TRBD1. Per the germline V gene, CDR1 is MGHRA and CDR2 is YSYEKL. Trimming cost V 2 bases and J 10 bases; bases outside gene matches: 16. This CDR3 contains 16 residues. CDR3 nucleotide sequence: TGCGCCAGCAGCCAACTTCCCCTAGGGGGCGTCTTTGTAGCTTTCTTT. It specifies CASSQLPLGGVFVAFF.

J is TRBJ2-3 and V is TRBV2; TRBD2 aligns across 12 bases. In germline, CDR1 is SNHLY, CDR2 FYNNEI. The CDR3 runs to 17 residues. The trim removed 3 bases at V and 2 bases at J, leaving 6 bases unmatched. Here the CDR3 DNA reads TGTGCCAGCAGTGACCCGAGACTAGCGGGAGTCACAGATACGCAGTATTTT. Residues: CASSDPRLAGVTDTQYF.

This clone occurred once. The V call is TRBV10-3, the J call TRBJ2-5; tentatively, D is TRBD1 or TRBD2 (5 bases each). Germline CDR1 reads ENHRY; CDR2 reads SYGVKD. Trimming cost V 6 bases and J 2 bases, with 13 bases left between them. The CDR3 is 14 residues long. The CDR3: CAIRRDRGQETQYF. The CDR3 coding sequence is TGTGCCATCAGACGCGACAGAGGGCAAGAGACCCAGTACTTC.

This chain connects TRBV7-3 to TRBJ2-1; no definite D call. The CDR3 totals 12 residues. Per germline, CDR1 SGHTA and CDR2 FQGTGA. V dropped 2 bases and J dropped 8 bases, with 7 bases sitting between them. CDR3 in DNA: TGTGCCAGCAGCTTAGGGTCACATGAGCAGTTCTTC. It yields the protein CASSLGSHEQFF.

The V call is TRBV28, the J call TRBJ2-7; D is uncertain. Trimming took off 6 bases at V and 0 bases at J, with 12 bases between the two ends. This CDR3 contains 14 residues. Germline V gives CDR1 MDHEN, CDR2 SYDVKM. The CDR3 DNA sequence: TGTGCCAGCAGCCCCCCCACCGTCTCCTACGAGCAGTACTTC. Encoded protein: CASSPPTVSYEQYF.

This clone was found once. The V gene is TRBV9, the J gene TRBJ1-5; D not certain. The germline gives CDR1 SGDLS, CDR2 YYNGEE. The CDR3 length is 15 residues. V was clipped by 0 bases and J by 3 bases, with 10 bases between them. The chain's CDR3 is CASSVEGFVNQPQHF. In DNA, the CDR3 is TGTGCCAGCAGCGTAGAGGGTTTTGTCAATCAGCCCCAGCATTTT.

V usage is TRBV27 and J usage is TRBJ1-1; D might be TRBD1 (5 bases). The CDR3 is 13 residues long. The germline V gene encodes CDR1 MNHEY and CDR2 SMNVEV (reference sequence). Trimming took 2 bases from V and 3 from J, leaving 7 bases between them. The CDR3 region is CASSLRGYTEAFF. CDR3 coding DNA: TGTGCCAGCAGTTTACGGGGCTACACTGAAGCTTTCTTT.

This chain connects TRBV28 to TRBJ1-2; 10 bases line up with TRBD1. V was clipped by 2 bases and J by 6 bases; unmatched bases: 3. The CDR3 sequence is 14 residues long. In germline, CDR1 is MDHEN, CDR2 SYDVKM. The CDR3 DNA reads TGTGCCAGCAGTTTAAGCGGGACAGGGGATGGCTACACCTTC. It is translated as CASSLSGTGDGYTF.

The chain carries TRBV6-1 and TRBJ1-5; 8 bases line up with TRBD1. CDR3 length: 15 amino acids. Trimming cost V 6 bases and J 6 bases; bases outside gene matches: 10. Germline V gene data show CDR1 as MNHNS and CDR2 as SASEGT. The CDR3: CASSVGQGVSQPQHF. CDR3 DNA: TGTGCCAGCAGCGTTGGACAGGGTGTAAGTCAGCCCCAGCATTTT.

This clone was seen at least ten times. The chain combines TRBV7-8 with TRBJ1-5; 7 bases align to TRBD1. Germline V gene lookup returns CDR1 SGHVS and CDR2 FQNEAQ. V lost 9 bases and J lost 3; bases outside the gene matches: 8. CDR3 length: 14 residues. CDR3 amino acids: CASTEGQINQPQHF. The CDR3 nucleotides are TGTGCCAGTACCGAGGGACAGATCAATCAGCCCCAGCATTTT.

The V and J genes are TRBV20-1 and TRBJ1-2; the D is unclear. Germline CDR1 reads DFQATT; CDR2 reads SNEGSKA (reference sequence). Trimming pared 6 bases from V and 4 bases from J, leaving 6 bases between. The CDR3 length is 10 residues. The CDR3 DNA follows: TGCAGTGCCATCGGCTATGGCTACACCTTC. Translation: CSAIGYGYTF.

This clone was seen just once. J is TRBJ2-1 and V is TRBV19; D might be TRBD1 or TRBD2, each matching 5 bases. Germline CDR1 reads LNHDA; CDR2 reads SQIVND (reference sequence). CDR3 length: 14 amino acids. V shed 5 bases and J shed 0 bases, with 8 bases lying between them. DNA of the CDR3: TGTGCCAGTAGTTGGGGGAACTCCTACAATGAGCAGTTCTTC. Amino acids: CASSWGNSYNEQFF.

This sequence joins TRBV30 and TRBJ1-2; maybe TRBD1 (6 bases). The CDR3 extends over 12 amino acids. Between the trimmed V and J ends, which lost 4 bases and 6 bases, there was a span of 12 bases. CDR1 GTSNPN and CDR2 SVGIG come from the germline V gene (reference sequence). CDR3 loop: CAWNTGRDGYTF. CDR3 in DNA: TGTGCCTGGAATACAGGGAGGGATGGCTACACCTTC.

This chain links TRBV5-1 with TRBJ1-6, with a tentative D call TRBD1 (6 bases). Germline V lookup: CDR1 SGHRS, CDR2 YFSETQ. The CDR3 is made up of 18 amino acids. V was pared by 1 base and J by 10 bases, with 24 bases between. CDR3 amino acids: CASSLKRINAGHRSPLHF. DNA of the CDR3: TGCGCCAGCAGCTTGAAGCGTATAAATGCGGGACATCGATCACCCCTCCACTTT.

V is TRBV4-1 and J is TRBJ2-3; the D is unclear. CDR1 is MGHRA, CDR2 YSYEKL, per germline. The CDR3 contains 13 residues. Trimming left V 0 bases short and J 4 bases short, with 5 bases between. CDR3 DNA sequence: TGCGCCAGCAGCCAAGATAACTCAGATACGCAGTATTTT. Encoded protein: CASSQDNSDTQYF.

This CDR3 reads CSVPVGPTEAFF. In DNA form, the CDR3 reads TGCAGCGTCCCAGTAGGGCCGACTGAAGCTTTCTTT. V gene TRBV29-1 combines with J gene TRBJ1-1; D gene uncertain. V was cut by 6 bases and J by 5 bases, with 13 bases left in between. Germline CDR1 reads SQVTM; CDR2 reads ANQGSEA. The CDR3 extends over 12 amino acids.